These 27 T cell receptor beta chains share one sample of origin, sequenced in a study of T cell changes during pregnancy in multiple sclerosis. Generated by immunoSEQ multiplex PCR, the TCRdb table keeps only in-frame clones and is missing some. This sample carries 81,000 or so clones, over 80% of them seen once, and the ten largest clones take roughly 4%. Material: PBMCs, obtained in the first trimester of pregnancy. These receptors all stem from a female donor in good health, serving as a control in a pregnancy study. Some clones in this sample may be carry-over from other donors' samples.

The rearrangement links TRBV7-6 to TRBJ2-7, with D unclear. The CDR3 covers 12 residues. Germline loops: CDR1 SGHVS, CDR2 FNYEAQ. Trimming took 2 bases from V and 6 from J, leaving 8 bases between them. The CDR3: CASSLWRSEQYF. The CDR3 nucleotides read TGTGCCAGCAGCTTATGGCGGAGCGAGCAGTACTTC.

The CDR3 coding sequence is TGCGCCAGCAGCCTAGCGGGAGTGGAGACCCAGTACTTC. This sequence encodes CASSLAGVETQYF. This chain connects TRBV5-1 to TRBJ2-5, with TRBD2 identical over 10 bases. The CDR3 consists of 13 residues. Germline V CDR1 and CDR2: SGHRS, YFSETQ. Unmatched junction bases numbered 2, after V lost 4 bases and J lost 5 bases.

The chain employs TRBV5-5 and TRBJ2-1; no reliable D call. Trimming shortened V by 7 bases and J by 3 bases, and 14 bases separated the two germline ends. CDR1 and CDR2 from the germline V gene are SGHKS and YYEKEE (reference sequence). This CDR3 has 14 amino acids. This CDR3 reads CASGKTYGYNEQFF. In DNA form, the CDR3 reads TGTGCCAGCGGTAAGACTTACGGCTACAATGAGCAGTTCTTC.

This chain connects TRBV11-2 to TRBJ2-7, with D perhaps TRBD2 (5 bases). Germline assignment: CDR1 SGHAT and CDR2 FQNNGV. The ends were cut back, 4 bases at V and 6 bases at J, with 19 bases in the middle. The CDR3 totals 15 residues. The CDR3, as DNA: TGTGCCAGCAGCTCACACACCGGGGTTCGTCGCGAGCAGTACTTC. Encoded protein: CASSSHTGVRREQYF.

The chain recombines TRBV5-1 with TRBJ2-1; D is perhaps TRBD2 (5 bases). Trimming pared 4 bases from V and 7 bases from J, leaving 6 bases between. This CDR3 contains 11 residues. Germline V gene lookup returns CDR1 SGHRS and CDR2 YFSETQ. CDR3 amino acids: CASSTRNEQFF. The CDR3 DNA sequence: TGCGCCAGCAGCACTAGGAATGAGCAGTTCTTC.

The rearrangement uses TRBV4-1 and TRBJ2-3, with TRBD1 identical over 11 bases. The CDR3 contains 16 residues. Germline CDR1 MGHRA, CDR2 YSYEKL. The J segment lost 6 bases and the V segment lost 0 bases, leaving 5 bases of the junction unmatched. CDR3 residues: CASSQDWTGGRDTQYF. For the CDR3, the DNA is TGCGCCAGCAGCCAAGATTGGACAGGGGGCCGGGATACGCAGTATTTT.

The CDR3 DNA follows: TGTGCCAGCAACTCAGGGTTGGAGACCCAGTACTTC. This codes for CASNSGLETQYF. The chain couples TRBV6-5 to TRBJ2-5, with D maybe TRBD1 (5 bases). The germline V and J ends were trimmed by 7 bases and 5 bases, with 11 bases remaining between them. The germline V gene encodes CDR1 MNHEY and CDR2 SVGAGI. CDR3 length: 12 amino acids.

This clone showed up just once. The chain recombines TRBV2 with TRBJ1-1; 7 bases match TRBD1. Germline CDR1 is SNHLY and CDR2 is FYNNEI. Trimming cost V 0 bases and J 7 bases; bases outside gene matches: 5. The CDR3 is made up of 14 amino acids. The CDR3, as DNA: TGTGCCAGCAGTGAAGCGCTAGGGGGCCTTGAAGCTTTCTTT. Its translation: CASSEALGGLEAFF.

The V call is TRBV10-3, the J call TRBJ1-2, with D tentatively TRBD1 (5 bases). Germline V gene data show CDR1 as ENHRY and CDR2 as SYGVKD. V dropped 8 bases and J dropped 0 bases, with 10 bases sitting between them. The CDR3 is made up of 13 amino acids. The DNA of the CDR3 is TGTGCCATCGGGGGGGACGCTAACTATGGCTACACCTTC. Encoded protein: CAIGGDANYGYTF.

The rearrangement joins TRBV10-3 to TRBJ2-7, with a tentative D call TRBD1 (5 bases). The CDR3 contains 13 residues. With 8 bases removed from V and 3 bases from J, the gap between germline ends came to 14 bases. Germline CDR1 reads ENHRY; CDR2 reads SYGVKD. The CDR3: CAIAGQGHYEQYF. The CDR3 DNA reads TGTGCCATCGCTGGGCAGGGTCACTACGAGCAGTACTTC.

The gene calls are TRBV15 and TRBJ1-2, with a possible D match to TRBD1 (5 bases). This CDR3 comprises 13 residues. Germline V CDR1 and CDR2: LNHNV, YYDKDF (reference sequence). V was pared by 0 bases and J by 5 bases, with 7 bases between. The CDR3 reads CATSRDGGYGYTF. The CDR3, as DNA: TGTGCCACCAGCAGAGATGGGGGGTATGGCTACACCTTC.

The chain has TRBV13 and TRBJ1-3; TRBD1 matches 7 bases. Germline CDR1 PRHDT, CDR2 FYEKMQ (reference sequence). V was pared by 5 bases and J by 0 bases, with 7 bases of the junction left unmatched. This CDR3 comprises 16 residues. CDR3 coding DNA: TGTGCCAGCAGCATAACCCGGGACAGCTCTGGAAACACCATATATTTT. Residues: CASSITRDSSGNTIYF.

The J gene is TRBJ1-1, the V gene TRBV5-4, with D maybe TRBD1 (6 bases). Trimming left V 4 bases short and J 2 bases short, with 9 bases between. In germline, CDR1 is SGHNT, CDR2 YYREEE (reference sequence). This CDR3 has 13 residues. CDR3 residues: CASSIQGNTEAFF. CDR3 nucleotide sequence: TGTGCCAGCAGCATACAGGGAAACACTGAAGCTTTCTTT.

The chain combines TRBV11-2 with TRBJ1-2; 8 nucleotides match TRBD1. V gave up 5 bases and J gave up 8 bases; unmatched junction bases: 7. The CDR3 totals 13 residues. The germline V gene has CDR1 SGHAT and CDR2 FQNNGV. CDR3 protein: CASSPTGVGGYTF. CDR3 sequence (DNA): TGTGCCAGCAGCCCGACAGGGGTAGGGGGCTACACCTTC. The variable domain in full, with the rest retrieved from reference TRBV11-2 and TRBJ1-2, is EAGVAQSPRYKIIEKRQSVAFWCNPISGHATLYWYQQILGQGPKLLIQFQNNGVVDDSQLPKDRFSAERLKGVDSTLKIQPAKLEDSAVYLCASSPTGVGGYTFGSGTRLTVV.

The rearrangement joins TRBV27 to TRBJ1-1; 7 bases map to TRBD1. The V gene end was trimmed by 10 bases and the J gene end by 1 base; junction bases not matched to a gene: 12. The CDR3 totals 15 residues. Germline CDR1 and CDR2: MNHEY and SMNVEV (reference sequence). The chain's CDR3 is CATHDRADWNTEAFF. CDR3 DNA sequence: TGTGCCACCCATGACAGGGCTGATTGGAACACTGAAGCTTTCTTT.

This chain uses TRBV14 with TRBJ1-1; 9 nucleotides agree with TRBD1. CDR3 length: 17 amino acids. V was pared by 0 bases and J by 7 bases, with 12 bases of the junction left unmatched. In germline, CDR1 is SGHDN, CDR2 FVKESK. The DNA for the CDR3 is TGTGCCAGCAGCCAAGATGATCCTTTTGTGGGACAGGGTGAAGCTTTCTTT. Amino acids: CASSQDDPFVGQGEAFF.

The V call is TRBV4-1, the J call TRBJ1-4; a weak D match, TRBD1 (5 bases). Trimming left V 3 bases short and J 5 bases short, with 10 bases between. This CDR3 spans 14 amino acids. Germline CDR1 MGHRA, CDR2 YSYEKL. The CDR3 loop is CASSQLGHNEKLFF. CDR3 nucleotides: TGCGCCAGCAGCCAGTTGGGGCACAATGAAAAACTGTTTTTT.

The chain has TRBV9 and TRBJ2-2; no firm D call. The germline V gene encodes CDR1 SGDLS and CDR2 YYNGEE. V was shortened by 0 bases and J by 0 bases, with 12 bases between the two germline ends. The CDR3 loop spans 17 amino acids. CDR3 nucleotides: TGTGCCAGCAGCGTAGACCCATTAGAAGCGAACACCGGGGAGCTGTTTTTT. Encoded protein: CASSVDPLEANTGELFF.

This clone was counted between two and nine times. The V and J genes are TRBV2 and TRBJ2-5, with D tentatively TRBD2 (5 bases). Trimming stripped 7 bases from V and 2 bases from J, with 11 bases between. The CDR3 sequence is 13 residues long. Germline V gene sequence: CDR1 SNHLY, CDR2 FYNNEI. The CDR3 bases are TGTGCCAGCACCCCTGGGGAGCAAGAGACCCAGTACTTC. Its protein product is CASTPGEQETQYF.

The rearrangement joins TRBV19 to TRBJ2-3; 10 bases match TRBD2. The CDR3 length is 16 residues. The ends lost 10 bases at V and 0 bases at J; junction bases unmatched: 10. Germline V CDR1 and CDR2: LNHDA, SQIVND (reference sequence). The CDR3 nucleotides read TGTGCCACATGCCCGGGACTAGCGACTAGCACAGATACGCAGTATTTT. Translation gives CATCPGLATSTDTQYF. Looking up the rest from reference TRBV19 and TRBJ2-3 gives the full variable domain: DGGITQSPKYLFRKEGQNVTLSCEQNLNHDAMYWYRQDPGQGLRLIYYSQIVNDFQKGDIAEGYSVSREKKESFPLTVTSAQKNPTAFYLCATCPGLATSTDTQYFGPGTRLTVL.

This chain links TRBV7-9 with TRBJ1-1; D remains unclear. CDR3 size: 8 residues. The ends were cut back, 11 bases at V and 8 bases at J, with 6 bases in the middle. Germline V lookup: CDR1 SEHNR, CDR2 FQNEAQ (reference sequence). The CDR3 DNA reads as TGTGCCGCGGGAGAAGCTTTCTTT. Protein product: CAAGEAFF.

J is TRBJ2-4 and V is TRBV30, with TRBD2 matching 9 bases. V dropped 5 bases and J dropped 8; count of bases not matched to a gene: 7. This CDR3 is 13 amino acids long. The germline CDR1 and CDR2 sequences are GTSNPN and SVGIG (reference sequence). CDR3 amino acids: CAWVSGGGYIQYF. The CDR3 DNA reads TGTGCCTGGGTTAGCGGGGGTGGTTACATTCAGTACTTC.

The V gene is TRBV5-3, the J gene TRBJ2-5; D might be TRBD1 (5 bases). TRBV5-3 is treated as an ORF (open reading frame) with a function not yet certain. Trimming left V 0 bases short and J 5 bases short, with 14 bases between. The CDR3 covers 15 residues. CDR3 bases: TGTGCCAGAAGCTTGGTAGGGGCGGTCTACGAGACCCAGTACTTC. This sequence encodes CARSLVGAVYETQYF.

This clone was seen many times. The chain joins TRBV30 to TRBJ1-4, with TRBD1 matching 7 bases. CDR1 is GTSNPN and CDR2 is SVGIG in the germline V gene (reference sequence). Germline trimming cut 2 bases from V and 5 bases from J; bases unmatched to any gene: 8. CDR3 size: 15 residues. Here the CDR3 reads CAWSRLDRRNEKLFF. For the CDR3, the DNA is TGTGCCTGGAGTCGTCTGGACAGGAGGAATGAAAAACTGTTTTTT.

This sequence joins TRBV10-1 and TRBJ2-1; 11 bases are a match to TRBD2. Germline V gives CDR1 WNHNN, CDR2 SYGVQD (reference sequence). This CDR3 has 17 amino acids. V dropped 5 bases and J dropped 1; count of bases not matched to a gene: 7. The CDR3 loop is CASSKTSGGPSYNEQFF. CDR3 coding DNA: TGCGCCAGCAGTAAAACTAGCGGGGGCCCTTCCTACAATGAGCAGTTCTTC.

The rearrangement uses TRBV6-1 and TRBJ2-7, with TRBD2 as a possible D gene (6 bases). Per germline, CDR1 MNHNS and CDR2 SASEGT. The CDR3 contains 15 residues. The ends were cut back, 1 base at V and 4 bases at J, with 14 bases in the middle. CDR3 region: CASSEESRGLYEQYF. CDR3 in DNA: TGTGCCAGCAGTGAAGAGAGTCGGGGGTTGTACGAGCAGTACTTC.

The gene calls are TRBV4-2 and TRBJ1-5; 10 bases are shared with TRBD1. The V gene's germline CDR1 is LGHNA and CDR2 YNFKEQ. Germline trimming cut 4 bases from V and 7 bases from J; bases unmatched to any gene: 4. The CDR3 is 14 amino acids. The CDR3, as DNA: TGTGCCAGCAGCCGGGACAGGGGTTACCAGCCCCAGCATTTT. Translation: CASSRDRGYQPQHF.